The following is a T cell receptor beta chain sequence with its context. Antigen: not known. Germline lookup yields CDR1 SGHTA and CDR2 FQGNSA. The ends lost 3 bases at V and 2 bases at J; junction bases unmatched: 6. The CDR3 runs to 15 residues. The entry originates in a study of OX40 agonist ivuxolimab in advanced cancers. Study-level background: Prior anti-PD-1, anti-PD-L1 or anti-CTLA-4 therapy was allowed; around 40% had some. Study results and limitations: It was also the case that some nonresponders had low normalized T-cell clonal expansion.

The data were produced by immunoSEQ multiplex PCR, yet TCRdb's version contains in-frame clones alone and is incomplete. The profile shows 35,000 to 40,000 clones, 82% of them singletons. The receptor comes from an adult with an advanced solid tumor such as melanoma, head and neck, liver or kidney cancer. The V call is TRBV7-2, the J call TRBJ2-7; 8 nucleotides agree with TRBD2. Sequencing used CD4+ or CD8+ T cells sorted from blood, obtained in a trial of the OX40 agonist ivuxolimab. In DNA form, the CDR3 reads TGTGCCAGCAGCTTCCTCCTAGCGGGTACCTACGAGCAGTACTTC. Its translation is CASSFLLAGTYEQYF.